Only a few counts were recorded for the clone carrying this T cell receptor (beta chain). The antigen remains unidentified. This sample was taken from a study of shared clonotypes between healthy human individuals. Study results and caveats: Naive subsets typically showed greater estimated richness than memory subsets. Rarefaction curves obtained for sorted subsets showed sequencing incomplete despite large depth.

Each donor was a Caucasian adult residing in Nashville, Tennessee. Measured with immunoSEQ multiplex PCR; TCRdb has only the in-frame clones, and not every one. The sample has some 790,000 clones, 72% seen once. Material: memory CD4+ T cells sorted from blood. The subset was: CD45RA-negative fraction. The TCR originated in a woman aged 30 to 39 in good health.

The CDR3 sequence: CASSPPRGVLYNEQFF. CDR3 coding DNA: TGTGCCAGCAGTCCACCTAGAGGGGTCTTATACAATGAGCAGTTCTTC. V usage is TRBV6-4 and J usage is TRBJ2-1; D is possibly TRBD1 or TRBD2 (5 bases each). The CDR3 totals 16 residues. CDR1 is MRHNA, CDR2 SNTAGT, per germline. Trimming took 5 bases from V and 4 from J, leaving 18 bases between them.